The TCR beta chain described here comes from a study of CD8 T cells in ankylosing spondylitis. Overall study findings and caveats: Researchers reportedly found disease-linked clones significantly enriched in matched ankylosing spondylitis synovial fluid. Prior literature has documented some motif variants in synovial fluid and blood from reactive arthritis. A motif in TCR beta, a set of under ten highly homologous variants, appeared characteristic of ankylosing spondylitis blood.

This clonotype came up many times. Its target is not known. Quantitative 5'-RACE with molecular barcodes was used to make the TCR beta libraries. MiXCR, run by TCRdb on the 5' RACE reads, gives a single entry per CDR3 protein. The data contain more than 500,000 distinct CDR3 sequences, under 5.5% of them singletons. This clonotype was obtained from a male donor with ankylosing spondylitis. The sequenced sample was blood, either unsorted or a sorted T cell fraction (not recorded which).

CDR3 bases: TGCGCCAGCAGCGCGCCGGATGAAAAACTGTTTTTT. Translation: CASSAPDEKLFF. This chain uses TRBV5-1 with TRBJ1-4; D remains unclear. The germline V gene encodes CDR1 SGHRS and CDR2 YFSETQ. CDR3 length: 12 residues. V shed 4 bases and J shed 6 bases, with 7 bases lying between them.